This record covers a single T cell receptor beta chain. Recovered status in Cohort 3 required two negative PCRs, clearance, or symptom resolution. These data come from a study of blood T cell repertoires in COVID-19. Study-level information: The United States, Italy and Spain were the sources of the acute and convalescent COVID-19 samples. PBMCs, B-cell-depleted T cells, or T cells were the source of the cDNA or gDNA that made up the material.

In germline, CDR1 is SEHNR, CDR2 FQNEAQ (reference sequence). The CDR3 is made up of 15 amino acids. Trimming left V 7 bases short and J 6 bases short, with 21 bases between. In the authors' methods: Counts of nucleated cells, estimated from reference gene primer amplification, were obtained. Generated by immunoSEQ multiplex PCR, the TCRdb table keeps only in-frame clones and is missing some. Clone size and V and J calls were adopted from that table, with D and trimming inferred from the DNA. The sample lists about 380,000 clones; approximately 90% were seen once. The sequence was obtained from a woman younger than 30 who had recovered from COVID-19. This chain uses TRBV7-9 with TRBJ1-2; tentative D call: TRBD1 (5 bases). Source material: PBMCs or T cells enriched from blood (not recorded which). Written as DNA, the CDR3 is TGTGCCAGCACCCTCAGCGGGGCCAAAGGAGATGGCTACACCTTC. Translation: CASTLSGAKGDGYTF.